Presented here are 2 T cell receptor beta chains from one specimen sequenced in a study of shared clonotypes between healthy human individuals. Using immunoSEQ multiplex PCR, the repertoire was profiled, and TCRdb retains in-frame clones only, with some absent. The table lists roughly 2.2 million clones, about 90% of them singletons. The sequenced material came from naive CD4+ T cells from PBMCs. Indicated subset: CD45RA+ positively selected. These receptors all stem from a man younger than 35 in good health. Some clones in this sample may be carry-over from other donors' samples.

The V and J genes are TRBV5-1 and TRBJ1-3; TRBD1 is a possible D gene (6 bases). This CDR3 comprises 15 residues. Trimming took off 0 bases at V and 1 base at J, with 8 bases between the two ends. Germline CDR1 SGHRS, CDR2 YFSETQ. In DNA, the CDR3 is TGCGCCAGCAGCTTGGAAACAGGGTCTGGAAACACCATATATTTT. It is translated as CASSLETGSGNTIYF.

This chain joins TRBV7-9 and TRBJ1-3, with D perhaps TRBD1 (6 bases). Trimming took 5 bases from V and 2 from J, leaving 19 bases between them. CDR1 is SEHNR and CDR2 is FQNEAQ in the germline V gene (reference sequence). The CDR3 extends over 17 amino acids. The CDR3 here is CASSIISRRGAGNTIYF. In nucleotides, the CDR3 is TGTGCCAGCAGCATAATTTCCCGGAGGGGGGCTGGAAACACCATATATTTT. Filled out from reference TRBV7-9 and TRBJ1-3, the complete variable domain reads DTGVSQNPRHKITKRGQNVTFRCDPISEHNRLYWYRQTLGQGPEFLTYFQNEAQLEKSRLLSDRFSAERPKGSFSTLEIQRTEQGDSAMYLCASSIISRRGAGNTIYFGEGSWLTVV.